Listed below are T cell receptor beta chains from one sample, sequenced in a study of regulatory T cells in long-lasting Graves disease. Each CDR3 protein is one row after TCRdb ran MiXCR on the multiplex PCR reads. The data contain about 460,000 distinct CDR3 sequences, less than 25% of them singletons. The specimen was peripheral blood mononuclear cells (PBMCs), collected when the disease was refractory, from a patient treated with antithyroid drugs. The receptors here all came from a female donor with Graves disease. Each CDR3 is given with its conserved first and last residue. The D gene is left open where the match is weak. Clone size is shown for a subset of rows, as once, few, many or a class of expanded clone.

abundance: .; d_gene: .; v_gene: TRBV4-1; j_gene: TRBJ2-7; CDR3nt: TGCGCCAGCAGCCAGAACCCCCGGGCGGCGAGCTCCTACGAGCAGTACTTC; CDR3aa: CASSQNPRAASSYEQYF
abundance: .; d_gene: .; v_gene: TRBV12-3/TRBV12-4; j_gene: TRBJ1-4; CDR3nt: TGTGCCAGCAGTTTTAAAGGGTTGAAACTGTTTTTT; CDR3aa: CASSFKGLKLFF
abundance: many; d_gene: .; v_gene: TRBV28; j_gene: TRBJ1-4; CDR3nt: TGTGCCAGCTCGCGCTCAACTAATGAAAAACTGTTTTTT; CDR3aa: CASSRSTNEKLFF
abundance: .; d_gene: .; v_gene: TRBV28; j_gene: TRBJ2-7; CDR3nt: TGTGCCAGCGAGAACGGCAGGCGATCCTACGAGCAGTACTTC; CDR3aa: CASENGRRSYEQYF
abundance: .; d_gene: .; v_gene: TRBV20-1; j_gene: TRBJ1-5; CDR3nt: TGCAGTGCTAGAGGACAACCTAGCAATCAGCCCCAGCATTTT; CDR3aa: CSARGQPSNQPQHF
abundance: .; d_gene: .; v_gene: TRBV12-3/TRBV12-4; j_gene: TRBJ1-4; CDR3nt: TGTGCCAGCAGTCGGGTCGACAGATGGAAGGGGGGAAAACTGTTTTTT; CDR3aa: CASSRVDRWKGGKLFF
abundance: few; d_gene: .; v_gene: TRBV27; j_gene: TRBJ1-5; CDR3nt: TGTGCCAGCAGTTCAATACAGGGTGATCAGCCCCAGCATTTT; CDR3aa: CASSSIQGDQPQHF
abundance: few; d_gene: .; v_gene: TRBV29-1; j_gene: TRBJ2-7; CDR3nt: TGCAGCATTGGCCTGAACTCCTACGAGCAGTACTTC; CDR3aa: CSIGLNSYEQYF
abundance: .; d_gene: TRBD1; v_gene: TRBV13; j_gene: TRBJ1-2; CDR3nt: TGTGCCAGCAGCGTAGATGAGGGGGCGGCGAGCTACACCTTC; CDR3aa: CASSVDEGAASYTF
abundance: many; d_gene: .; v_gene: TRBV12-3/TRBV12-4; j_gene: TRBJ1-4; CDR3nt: TGTGCCAGCAGGGGGACATCGTTTGCAACTAATGAAAAACTGTTTTTT; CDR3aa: CASRGTSFATNEKLFF